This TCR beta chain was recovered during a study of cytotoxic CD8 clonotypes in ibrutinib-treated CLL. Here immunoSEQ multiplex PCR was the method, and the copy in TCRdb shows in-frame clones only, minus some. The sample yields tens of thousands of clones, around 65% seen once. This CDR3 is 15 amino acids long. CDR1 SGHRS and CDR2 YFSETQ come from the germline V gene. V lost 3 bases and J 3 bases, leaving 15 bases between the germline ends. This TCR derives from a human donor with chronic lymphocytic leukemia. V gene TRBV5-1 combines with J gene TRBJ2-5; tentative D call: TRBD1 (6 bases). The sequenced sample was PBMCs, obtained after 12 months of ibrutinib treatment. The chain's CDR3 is CASSSGQTLEETQYF. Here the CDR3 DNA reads TGCGCCAGCAGCTCCGGACAGACGTTAGAAGAGACCCAGTACTTC.